This is a list of T cell receptor beta chains from one sample in a study of shared clonotypes between healthy human individuals. Data came from immunoSEQ multiplex PCR; TCRdb stores just in-frame clones and leaves some out. The sample consists of 2,500,000 or so clones, around 92% of them appearing once. Material: naive CD4+ T cells from PBMCs. These receptor sequences come from a man between 18 and 29 years old in good health. Some clones in this sample may be carry-over from other donors' samples. CDR3s include the opening cysteine and the closing phenylalanine or tryptophan. The D gene is left open where the match is weak.

J gene: TRBJ2-1; D gene: .; V gene: TRBV5-1; CDR3 DNA: TGCGCCAGCTCCCGACCCTATAGCGTCCCTGAGCAGTTCTTC; CDR3 protein: CASSRPYSVPEQFF
J gene: TRBJ2-7; D gene: TRBD1; V gene: TRBV5-1; CDR3 DNA: TGCGCCAGCAGCCCGGGACAGGTAAGGACCTACGAGCAGTACTTC; CDR3 protein: CASSPGQVRTYEQYF
J gene: TRBJ2-2; D gene: .; V gene: TRBV28; CDR3 DNA: TGTGCCAGCAGTGTCCCAGGTCGAGGGAACACCGGGGAGCTGTTTTTT; CDR3 protein: CASSVPGRGNTGELFF
J gene: TRBJ1-1; D gene: .; V gene: TRBV7-2; CDR3 DNA: TGTGCCAGCAGCTTCTGGTTGGGCACTGAAGCTTTCTTT; CDR3 protein: CASSFWLGTEAFF
J gene: TRBJ1-2; D gene: .; V gene: TRBV7-8; CDR3 DNA: TGTGCCAGCAGCTTAGCGGGAGTTGACTATGGCTACACCTTC; CDR3 protein: CASSLAGVDYGYTF
J gene: TRBJ2-5; D gene: TRBD1; V gene: TRBV7-9; CDR3 DNA: TGTGCCAGCAGCGCCCAAGGGACAGGGTTGGAGACCCAGTACTTC; CDR3 protein: CASSAQGTGLETQYF
J gene: TRBJ2-3; D gene: TRBD2; V gene: TRBV5-1; CDR3 DNA: TGCGCGGCCGCCGCTAGCGGGAGGACAGATACGCAGTATTTT; CDR3 protein: CAAAASGRTDTQYF
J gene: TRBJ2-1; D gene: TRBD2; V gene: TRBV6-6; CDR3 DNA: TGTGCCACCGCCCGGGGGGGATACAATGAGCAGTTCTTC; CDR3 protein: CATARGGYNEQFF
J gene: TRBJ2-5; D gene: TRBD1; V gene: TRBV28; CDR3 DNA: TGTGCCAGCAGCCCCCTGGGACAGCAAGAGACCCAGTACTTC; CDR3 protein: CASSPLGQQETQYF
J gene: TRBJ2-7; D gene: .; V gene: TRBV27; CDR3 DNA: TGTGCCAGCAGACCCTCCGGGGCCTACGAGCAGTACTTC; CDR3 protein: CASRPSGAYEQYF
J gene: TRBJ2-1; D gene: TRBD2; V gene: TRBV28; CDR3 DNA: TGTGCCAGCGGGACTAGCGGGAGGAGCTCCTACAATGAGCAGTTCTTC; CDR3 protein: CASGTSGRSSYNEQFF
J gene: TRBJ2-7; D gene: TRBD1; V gene: TRBV19; CDR3 DNA: TGTGCCAGTAGTCTGGACAGGGTCGAGCAGTACTTC; CDR3 protein: CASSLDRVEQYF
J gene: TRBJ2-5; D gene: .; V gene: TRBV28; CDR3 DNA: TGTGCCAGCAGTTTAGATCTGGGTCGGGAGACCCAGTACTTC; CDR3 protein: CASSLDLGRETQYF
J gene: TRBJ2-3; D gene: TRBD2; V gene: TRBV5-6; CDR3 DNA: TGTGCCAGCAGCTTTGGACTAGCGGGGGCCACCGATACGCAGTATTTT; CDR3 protein: CASSFGLAGATDTQYF
J gene: TRBJ2-3; D gene: .; V gene: TRBV19; CDR3 DNA: TGTGCCAGTAGTGCCCGACCCACAGATACGCAGTATTTT; CDR3 protein: CASSARPTDTQYF
J gene: TRBJ2-5; D gene: TRBD1; V gene: TRBV5-4; CDR3 DNA: TGTGCCAGCAGCTTAGTACAGGGGGCAGGGGAGACCCAGTACTTC; CDR3 protein: CASSLVQGAGETQYF
J gene: TRBJ1-5; D gene: TRBD1; V gene: TRBV19; CDR3 DNA: TGTGCCAGTAGTCCATTCTCGACAGGGGGCGGTGAGCCCCAGCATTTT; CDR3 protein: CASSPFSTGGGEPQHF
J gene: TRBJ2-7; D gene: TRBD2; V gene: TRBV6-1; CDR3 DNA: TGTGCCAGCAGTGAAGGGGGGGGACAGTACTTC; CDR3 protein: CASSEGGGQYF